The entry below gives a single T cell receptor (beta chain) sequence along with its context. Its antigen remains unknown. Germline CDR1 and CDR2: SGHVS and FQNEAQ. V was trimmed by 1 base and J by 5 bases, leaving 9 bases between them. This CDR3 has 14 amino acids. As the sequencing template, cDNA was produced by extracting RNA and reverse transcribing it. Produced via immunoSEQ multiplex PCR; TCRdb's table is partial and in-frame only. The data hold 200,000 to 250,000 clones, with around 62% observed a single time. The source of the sample is a study of CD8+ T cells in alopecia areata. Study-wide findings and caveats: Mice gave a clearer picture of TCR sharing than patients did, possibly for HLA-related reasons.

The source material was CD4+ T cells sorted from blood, sampled at week 0. The clonotype was recovered from a human donor with alopecia areata. The rearrangement uses TRBV7-8 and TRBJ2-1; D might be TRBD2 (6 bases). The CDR3 coding sequence is TGTGCCAGCAGCTTAGGGGGACTTAACAATGAGCAGTTCTTC. Encoded protein: CASSLGGLNNEQFF.